This T cell receptor beta chain was sequenced for a study of shared clonotypes between healthy human individuals. About the study: Researchers assigned three CD4 naive, three CD4 memory, two CD8 naive and one CD8 memory plate to each donor.

Sequencing used immunoSEQ multiplex PCR; TCRdb keeps in-frame clones, though not all of them. The top ten hold approximately 25% of the sample, which has fewer than 800,000 clones, 90% to 95% seen once. Naive CD8 cells, CD45RO-negative and positively selected for CCR7, excluded terminally differentiated effector memory CD45RA+ cells. The length of the CDR3 is 13 residues. Germline V gene sequence: CDR1 SGHAT, CDR2 FQNNGV. V gave up 1 base and J gave up 2 bases, with 6 bases separating them. J is TRBJ2-7 and V is TRBV11-2; D remains unclear. The sequenced material came from naive CD8+ T cells sorted from blood. This TCR was recovered from a man aged 25-40 years in good health. This CDR3 is CASSLVSAYEQYF. As DNA, the CDR3 is TGTGCCAGCAGCTTAGTAAGCGCCTACGAGCAGTACTTC. Combining the CDR3 with reference TRBV11-2 and TRBJ2-7 gives the whole variable domain EAGVAQSPRYKIIEKRQSVAFWCNPISGHATLYWYQQILGQGPKLLIQFQNNGVVDDSQLPKDRFSAERLKGVDSTLKIQPAKLEDSAVYLCASSLVSAYEQYFGPGTRLTVT.